This T cell receptor (beta chain) came from a study of cytomegalovirus exposure and HLA in healthy donors (dated by TCRdb to the late 2010s). Describing the broader study: An earlier analysis of approximately 640 of the donors reported more than 250 Gb of sequence data and 117 million unique TCR beta sequences from about 179 million T cells. Approximately 310 gigabases of sequencing data and 91 million or so unique TCR sequences made up an early release that covered approximately 620 HLA-typed donors. Of the roughly 410 genotyped donors, 65% to 90% were placed in the genetic ancestry cluster associated with self-reported Caucasian donors. The aim of the study was to test whether cataloging public T cell receptors could identify signatures of past pathogen exposure. The study used immunosequencing to profile the T cell repertoires of some 600 subjects and linked those repertoires to cytomegalovirus serostatus. A separate validation cohort of approximately 130 different subjects was used in addition to the approximately 700-subject first cohort. To predict cytomegalovirus infection status, the study combined high-throughput TCR immunosequencing, statistical association of individual TCRs with disease status, and machine learning. A later analysis re-analyzed previously published TCR beta repertoires from 666 donors and added high-resolution HLA genotyping to study TCR occurrence patterns. In the later analysis, no new phenotypic data were used to find candidate immune exposures; instead, reliance was placed on TCR beta sequences and their occurrence across donors. To decide whether each TCR beta V gene segment behaved as functional or pseudogenic, an earlier analysis of some 600 of the donors relied on high-throughput TCR beta sequencing. Donor age, sex, ethnicity and CMV serostatus were compiled alongside the repertoire data. A later genetic analysis took genome-wide SNP genotypes for about 60% of the roughly 670 donors and used that subset as a discovery cohort. All discovery cohort repertoires had been generated using a single sequencing platform. Both class I and class II loci were covered by HLA typing, at four-digit resolution. The number of donors typed differed by locus, with about 629-640 for A, B, C, DRB1 and DQB1, around 500 for DQA1, nearly 610 for DPA1, and some 440 for DPB1. Because of strong linkage in the cohort, five DR-DQ haplotypes were treated as single units for association and clustering. Among about 390 genotyped donors of the cohort, an average of approximately 240,000 unique TCR beta nucleotide sequences were sequenced per donor, about a sixth of them non-productive.

To prepare the library, the immunoSEQ multiplex PCR assay was applied. For the multiplex PCR, a mixture combining 60 forward primers for TCR Vbeta segments and 13 reverse primers for TCR Jbeta segments was used. A multiplex PCR assay on genomic DNA amplified the CDR3 region of rearranged TCR beta genes. The amplified TCR beta libraries were sequenced on the Illumina HiSeq System as 87-base-pair reads. In the source study's methods: A later analysis tallied around 82 million unique TCR beta chains across the 610 or so repertoires, and roughly 11 million of those chains were shared by two or more donors. Raw reads were error-corrected and collapsed into unique sequences with a nearest-neighbor algorithm that merged closely related sequences to remove PCR and sequencing errors. V, D and J gene segments were assigned by aligning CDR3 sequences to IMGT reference sequences. For a sequence to be retained, a match of at least six nucleotides was required to both a V gene segment and a J gene segment. Rearrangements were called productive when the CDR3 lacked stop codons and stayed in frame with V and J; all others were non-productive. Following IMGT convention, CDR3 was defined as the stretch from the second conserved V-encoded cysteine to the conserved J-encoded phenylalanine. Sequences without an unambiguous match to a single V gene segment were excluded from the earlier analysis of approximately 600 of the donors. An earlier analysis of some 610 of the donors called V segments functional above 56.7% productive rearrangements and segregating when the between-donor standard deviation exceeded 5%. A statistical classification framework was developed to diagnose cytomegalovirus status using the catalog of TCR beta chain sequences. A later analysis assigned V and J genes by comparing TCR nucleotide sequences with IMGT/GENE-DB human TR gene sequences. The TCRdist pipeline was used in a later analysis to assign CDR3 sequences and most-parsimonious VDJ recombination scenarios. In a later analysis, each TCR beta chain was defined by its CDR3 amino acid sequence together with its V-gene family, and reads lacking a unique V-gene family were excluded. A later analysis removed 500 to 600 highly shared, low-generation-probability nucleotide sequences to deal with suspected cross-contamination and a sequencing artifact. In a later analysis, a clonal expansion index was calculated for each public chain from normalized within-repertoire ranks of inferred template counts. A later analysis computed generation probabilities with a VDJ recombination model fitted to out-of-frame rearrangements, and checked the results against IGoR. In a later analysis, TCR-TCR, TCR-HLA and TCR-CMV co-occurrence was scored with hypergeometric tests, and a repertoire-size bias correction was applied to TCR pairs. To estimate false discovery rates, a later analysis permuted the HLA or CMV assignments 20 times. A later analysis grouped co-occurring TCRs with DBSCAN, adding TCRdist sequence similarity when clustering within HLA-allele-positive subsets. Repertoires with fewer than 30,000 or more than 120,000 public chains, plus five repertoires with anomalous nucleotide sharing, were excluded from co-occurrence clustering. Imported from immuneACCESS, the table was reduced by TCRdb to in-frame sequences with V and J called. These copies leave out some clones; in studies compared against another copy, an unresolved V gene accounts for under half, and the cause of the remainder is not known. The V and J calls and the clone size are those of that table, but D and trimming were determined from the DNA. The sample table records under 150,000 clones; 55% to 65% of these occur just once. Roughly 10% of the sample rests with the top ten.

The cohort comprised 550 to 700 healthy bone marrow donors. At the time of sampling, every cohort member was nominally healthy, though immune exposures that went unrecorded were likely present. The donor tested CMV seropositive and was one of the 289 seropositive cohort members. Each donor provided a peripheral blood sample, and peripheral blood mononuclear cells were used for TCR beta sequencing. The Qiagen DNeasy Blood Extraction Kit was used to extract genomic DNA from the blood cell samples. A note on this clone: The antigen it recognizes is unknown. No base-level quality is on record; no much larger clone is a single base apart.

Per the germline V gene (reference sequence), SGHAT is the CDR1 and FQDESV is the CDR2. After removal of 5 bases from V and 7 bases from J, the junction retains 6 bases not matched to a gene. The CDR3, cysteine through phenylalanine, is 15 amino acids long. Only CDR3 DNA remains: 45 bases, in frame from the first base. Overall study results and their limits: A group of highly shared sequence variants was considered likely to be a technical artifact of the sequencing pipeline. Strong co-occurrence of HLA alleles, especially DR and DQ, made assigning TCR associations to individual alleles difficult. Some IMGT-functional V segments, including TRBV6-2 and TRBV6-3, could not be told apart with the 87-base-pair reads, so those segments were excluded. Because counts were too low, roughly 16 rarely observed V segments, including chromosome 9 orphons, were left out of the earlier analysis of roughly 600 of the donors. Linkage disequilibrium might explain the correlated functional status among segregating V segments, but an unknown experimental factor could not be ruled out. A later genetic analysis reported fewer N-insertions in productive TCRs among donors in an Asian-associated ancestry cluster than the approximately 670-donor mean. Specific HLA alleles were associated with over 15,000 TCR beta sequences at a false discovery rate of 0.05 in a later analysis. According to a later analysis, parvovirus B19, influenza, CMV and Epstein-Barr virus appeared linked to several top co-occurrence clusters. In the study, some 180 TCR beta chains were listed as associated with cytomegalovirus. This cohort had only TCR beta chains sequenced, and the lack of alpha or paired-chain data limited which features could be detected. A later genetic analysis associated a missense DCLRE1C variant with V-gene and J-gene trimming of TCR beta chains, and an independent cohort replicated the association. Most TCR sequences were seen in very few donors, while some public TCRs were found in many individuals. In a later analysis, the rate of TCR association differed among HLA loci, with DRB1 alleles having the most associated TCRs and HLA-C alleles having the fewest. A further reported finding was that TCR beta sequences accurately predicted the HLA-A and HLA-B alleles for most subjects in the first cohort. HLA typing was unavailable for some donors at each locus, so association tests used only the typed subset. An earlier analysis of several hundred of the donors showed that most TCR beta V segments appeared in productive rearrangements either about 90% or about 30% of the time, which broadly matched IMGT annotations. Most CMV-associated TCR beta chains appeared to be HLA-restricted in a later analysis, and the HLA associations seemed to be driven largely by CMV exposure. The presence/absence analyses assumed that sequencing depth was roughly uniform across donors, and that assumption may not be true. In vitro tests confirmed that a few of the cytomegalovirus-associated TCR beta chains recognize cytomegalovirus antigens. CMV serostatus was the only immune exposure information available for the cohort. The authors suggested that the approach could potentially be extended to other disease states and immunological phenotypes. In a later analysis, HLA-associated TCR beta chains were found to be more clonally expanded and to have lower generation probabilities than equally common non-associated chains. The classifier was reported to diagnose cytomegalovirus status with high specificity and sensitivity in both the original and validation cohorts.

This sequence uses TRBV11-1 and TRBJ2-1; TRBD2 aligns with 12 central bases. The clonotype was recovered from a man aged 35 to 55 in good health and CMV-seropositive. Sequenced sample: PBMCs. In nucleotide form, the sequence is TGTGCCAGCAGCCTCCTAGCGGGAGGGATTAATGAGCAGTTCTTC. Translated, this is CASSLLAGGINEQFF.